This is a list of T cell receptor beta chains from one sample in a study of response to subunit inactivated influenza vaccine. One entry per CDR3 protein results from TCRdb running MiXCR on the RT-PCR reads. This sample carries about 800,000 distinct CDR3 sequences, 21% of them seen once, and the ten largest clones take more than 8.5%. The source was PBMCs from blood, collected more than 4 days after vaccination. These receptor sequences come from a man aged 50-59 years who received an inactivated influenza vaccine. CDR3s leave out the opening cysteine and the closing phenylalanine or tryptophan.

cdr3_aa	v_call	j_call
AISGPEETQY	TRBV10-3	TRBJ2-5
ASSLVAGASYNEQF	TRBV5-1	TRBJ2-1
ASSTWTEASSTDTQY	TRBV7-9	TRBJ2-3
ASSLLKGAYNEQF	TRBV7-8	TRBJ2-1
ASSSAGVEQF	TRBV11-2	TRBJ2-1
ASSLSSRGFGGYT	TRBV27	TRBJ1-2
AISDGLGAYEQY	TRBV10-3	TRBJ2-7
ASSPAQGIVGNEQF	TRBV18	TRBJ2-1
ASSSGSLRGARIYEQY	TRBV11-1	TRBJ2-7
ASSPGQGHQPQH	TRBV28	TRBJ1-5
ASSYWGNEKLF	TRBV6-5	TRBJ1-4
ASSEGGGLAYGYT	TRBV6-1	TRBJ1-2
ASSRTGGITDTQY	TRBV6-1	TRBJ2-3
ASSLARLTGNEQF	TRBV5-1	TRBJ2-1
ASSSSTGSNSPLH	TRBV9	TRBJ1-6
ASSYELGLNTEAF	TRBV6-5	TRBJ1-1